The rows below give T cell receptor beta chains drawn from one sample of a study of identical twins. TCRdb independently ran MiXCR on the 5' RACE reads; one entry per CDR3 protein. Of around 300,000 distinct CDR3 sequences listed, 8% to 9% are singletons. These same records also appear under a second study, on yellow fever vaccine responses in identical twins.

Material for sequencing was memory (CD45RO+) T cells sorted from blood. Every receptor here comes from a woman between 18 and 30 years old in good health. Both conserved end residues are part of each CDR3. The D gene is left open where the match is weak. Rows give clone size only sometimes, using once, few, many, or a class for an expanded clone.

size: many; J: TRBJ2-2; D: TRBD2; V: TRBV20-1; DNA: TGCAGTGCTAGAGGGACTAGTTTTTCCGGGGAGCTGTTTTTT; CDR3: CSARGTSFSGELFF
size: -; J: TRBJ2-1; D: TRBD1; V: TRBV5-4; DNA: TGTGCCAGCAGCTTGGAACAGGGGGCAGGGGAGCAGTTCTTC; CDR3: CASSLEQGAGEQFF
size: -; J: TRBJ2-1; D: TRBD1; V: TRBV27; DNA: TGTGCCAGCAGTGGGGGGCGGACAGGGACTGAGCAGTTCTTC; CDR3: CASSGGRTGTEQFF
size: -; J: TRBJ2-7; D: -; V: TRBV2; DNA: TGTGCCAGCACAGGACAAACTTACGAGCAGTACTTC; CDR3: CASTGQTYEQYF
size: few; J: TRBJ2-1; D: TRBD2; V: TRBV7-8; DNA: TGTGCCAGCAGCTCGGGCGGGAGGGCCTACAATGAGCAGTTCTTC; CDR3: CASSSGGRAYNEQFF
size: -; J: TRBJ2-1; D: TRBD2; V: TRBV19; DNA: TGTGCCAGTAGTAGGCGGGAGGGCCAGGGGAATGAGCAGTTCTTC; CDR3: CASSRREGQGNEQFF
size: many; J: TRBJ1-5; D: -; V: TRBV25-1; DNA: TGTGCCAGCAGTGAAAGCCCCCACAATCAGCCCCAGCATTTT; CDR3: CASSESPHNQPQHF
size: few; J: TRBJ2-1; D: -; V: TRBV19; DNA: TGTGCCAGCCAACGGAGGGGGTATGAGAGCTCCTACAATGAGCAGTTCTTC; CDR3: CASQRRGYESSYNEQFF
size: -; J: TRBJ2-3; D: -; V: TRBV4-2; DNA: TGTGCCAGCAGCCAAGATCAATTGAGCAGATCCACAGATACGCAGTATTTT; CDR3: CASSQDQLSRSTDTQYF
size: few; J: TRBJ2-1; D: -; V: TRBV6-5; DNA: TGTGCCAGCAGTTACTCGGGGGGGCTAGGCTACAATGAGCAGTTCTTC; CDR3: CASSYSGGLGYNEQFF
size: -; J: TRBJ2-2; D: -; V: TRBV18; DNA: TGTGCCAGCTCACCGGCGGGGGCCGTCACCGGGGAGCTGTTTTTT; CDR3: CASSPAGAVTGELFF
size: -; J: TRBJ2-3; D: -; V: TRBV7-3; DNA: TGTGCCAGCAGCCCACGGGGGGCAAGAGGCACAGATACGCAGTATTTT; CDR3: CASSPRGARGTDTQYF
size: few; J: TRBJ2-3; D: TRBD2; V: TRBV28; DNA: TGTGCCAGCAGTAGCGGGGGATCGGATACGCAGTATTTT; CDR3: CASSSGGSDTQYF
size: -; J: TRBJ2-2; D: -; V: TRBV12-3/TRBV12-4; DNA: TGTGCCAGCAGCACGGGACCGTTGAACACCGGGGAGCTGTTTTTT; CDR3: CASSTGPLNTGELFF
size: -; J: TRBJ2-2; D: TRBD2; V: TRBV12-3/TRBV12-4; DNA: TGTGCCAGCGGGAGGGCCTCCGCGGAGCTGTTTTTT; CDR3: CASGRASAELFF
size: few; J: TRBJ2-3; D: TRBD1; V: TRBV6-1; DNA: TGTGCCAGCAGTGGCGACAGGGGGCTTGGAGATACGCAGTATTTT; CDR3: CASSGDRGLGDTQYF
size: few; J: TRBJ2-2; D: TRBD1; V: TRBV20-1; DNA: TGCAGTGCTAGAGAACAGGGGGCTGGCGGGGAGCTGTTTTTT; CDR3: CSAREQGAGGELFF
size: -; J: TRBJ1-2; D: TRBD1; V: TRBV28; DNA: TGTGCCAGCAGGATCGGGACAGGGGGTAGCTATGGCTACACCTTC; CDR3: CASRIGTGGSYGYTF
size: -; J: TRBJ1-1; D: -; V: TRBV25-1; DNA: TGTGCCAGCAGTGAAGAATCGGCTGAGAACACTGAAGCTTTCTTT; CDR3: CASSEESAENTEAFF
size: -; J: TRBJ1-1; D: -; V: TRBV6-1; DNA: TGTGCCAGTAGCTTGTACAGTGCGAACACTGAAGCTTTCTTT; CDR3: CASSLYSANTEAFF
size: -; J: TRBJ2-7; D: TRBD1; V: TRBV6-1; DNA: TGTGCCAGCAGTGAACTAGGGGGCGAGGGATACGAGCAGTACTTC; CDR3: CASSELGGEGYEQYF
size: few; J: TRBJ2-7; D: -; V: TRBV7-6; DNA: TGTGCCAGCAGCCCGAAGGCAGGCTACGAGCAGTACTTC; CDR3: CASSPKAGYEQYF
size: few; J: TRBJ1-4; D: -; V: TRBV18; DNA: TGTGCCAGCTCCCCGACTGAGAGGGATGAAAAACTGTTTTTT; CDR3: CASSPTERDEKLFF
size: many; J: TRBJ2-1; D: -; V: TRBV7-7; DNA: TGTGCCAGCAGCCCCGCCAGTTTGTCTGAGCAGTTCTTC; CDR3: CASSPASLSEQFF
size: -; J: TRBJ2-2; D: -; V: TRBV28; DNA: TGTGCCAGCTTAGGGGGAACGAACACCGGGGAGCTGTTTTTT; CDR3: CASLGGTNTGELFF
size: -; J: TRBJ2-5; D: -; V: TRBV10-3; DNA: TGTGCCATCAGTGGTGGGCCGGGGGAGACCCAGAACTTC; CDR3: CAISGGPGETQNF
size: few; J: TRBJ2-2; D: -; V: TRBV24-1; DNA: TGTGCCACCAGTGACCCTAACACCGGGGAGCTGTTTTTT; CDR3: CATSDPNTGELFF
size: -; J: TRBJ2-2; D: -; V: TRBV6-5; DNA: TGTGCCAGCAGTTACCAAGGTCAGAACACCGGGGAGCTGTTTTTT; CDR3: CASSYQGQNTGELFF
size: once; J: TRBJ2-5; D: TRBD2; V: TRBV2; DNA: TGTGCCAGCAGTGTTGGGACTAGGGAGAACCAGTACTTC; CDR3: CASSVGTRENQYF
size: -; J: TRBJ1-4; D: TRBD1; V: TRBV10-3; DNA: TGTGCCATCAGCGACAGGGGGCAGGAAGGAAAACTGTTTTTT; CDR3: CAISDRGQEGKLFF
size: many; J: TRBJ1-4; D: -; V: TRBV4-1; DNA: TGCGCCAGCAGCCGAAACCTACCGGCAACTAATGAAAAACTGTTTTTT; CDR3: CASSRNLPATNEKLFF
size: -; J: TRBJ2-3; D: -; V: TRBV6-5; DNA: TGTGCCAGCAGTTACTCGCAGCTAGCCCCAGATACGCAGTATTTT; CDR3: CASSYSQLAPDTQYF
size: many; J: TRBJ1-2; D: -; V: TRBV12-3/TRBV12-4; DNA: TGTGCCAGCAGCCCAGGGGCGGACGGCTACACCTTC; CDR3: CASSPGADGYTF
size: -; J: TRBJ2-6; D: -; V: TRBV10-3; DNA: TGTGCCATCAGGATTCCGCAGGGCTCTGGGGCCAACGTCCTGACTTTC; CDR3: CAIRIPQGSGANVLTF
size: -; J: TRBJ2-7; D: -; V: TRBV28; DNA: TGTGCCAGCAGTTCCGCTATGGGGAGGACCTACGAGCAGTACTTC; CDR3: CASSSAMGRTYEQYF
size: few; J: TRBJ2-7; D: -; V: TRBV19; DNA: TGTGCCAGCACGAGCCGTCGTGGGTCCTACGAGCAGTACTTC; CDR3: CASTSRRGSYEQYF
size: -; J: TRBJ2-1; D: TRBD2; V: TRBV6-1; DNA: TGTGCCAGCAGTGGTCTAGCGGCCCGCTACAATGAGCAGTTCTTC; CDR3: CASSGLAARYNEQFF
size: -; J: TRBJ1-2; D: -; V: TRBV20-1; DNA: TGCAGTGCTGAAACCAGACAGCCGAACTATGGCTACACCTTC; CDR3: CSAETRQPNYGYTF
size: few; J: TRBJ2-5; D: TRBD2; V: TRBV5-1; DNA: TGCGCCAGCAGCCTTTACTTTAGACTAGCGGGTCGGGAGACCCAGTACTTC; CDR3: CASSLYFRLAGRETQYF
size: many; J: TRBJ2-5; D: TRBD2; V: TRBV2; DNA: TGTGCCACCGGGAGGTACCAAGAGACCCAGTACTTC; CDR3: CATGRYQETQYF
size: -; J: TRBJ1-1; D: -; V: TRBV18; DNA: TGTGCCAGCTCACCACTAAACAGCGAAGCTTTCTTT; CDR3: CASSPLNSEAFF
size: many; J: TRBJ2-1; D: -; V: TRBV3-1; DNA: TGTGCCAGCAGCGACGTTTACAATGAGCAGTTCTTC; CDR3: CASSDVYNEQFF
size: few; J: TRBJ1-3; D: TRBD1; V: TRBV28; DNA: TGTGCCAGCAGTACCCGACAGGGTAGCTCTGGAAACACCATATATTTT; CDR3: CASSTRQGSSGNTIYF
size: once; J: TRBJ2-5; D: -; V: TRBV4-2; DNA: TGTGCCAGCAGCCCAGGGGGGACTAACCAAGGGACCCAGTACTTC; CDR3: CASSPGGTNQGTQYF
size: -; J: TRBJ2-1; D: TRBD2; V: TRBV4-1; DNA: TGCGCCAGCAGCCAGGGACTAGTATTCGCTAATGAGCAGTTCTTC; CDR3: CASSQGLVFANEQFF
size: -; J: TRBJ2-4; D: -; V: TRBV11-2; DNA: TGTGCCAGCAGCCCGGAAAACATTCAGTACTTC; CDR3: CASSPENIQYF